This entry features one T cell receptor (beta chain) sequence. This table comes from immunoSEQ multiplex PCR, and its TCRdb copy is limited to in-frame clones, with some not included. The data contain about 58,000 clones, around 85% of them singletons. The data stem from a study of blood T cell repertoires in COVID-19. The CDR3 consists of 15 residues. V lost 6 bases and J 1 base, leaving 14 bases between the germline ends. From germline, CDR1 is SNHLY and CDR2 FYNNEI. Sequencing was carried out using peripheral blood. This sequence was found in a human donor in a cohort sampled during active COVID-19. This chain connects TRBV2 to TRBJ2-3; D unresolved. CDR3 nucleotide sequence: TGTGCCAGCAGCGATAGACCGGCGGGCACAGATACGCAGTATTTT. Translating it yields CASSDRPAGTDTQYF.